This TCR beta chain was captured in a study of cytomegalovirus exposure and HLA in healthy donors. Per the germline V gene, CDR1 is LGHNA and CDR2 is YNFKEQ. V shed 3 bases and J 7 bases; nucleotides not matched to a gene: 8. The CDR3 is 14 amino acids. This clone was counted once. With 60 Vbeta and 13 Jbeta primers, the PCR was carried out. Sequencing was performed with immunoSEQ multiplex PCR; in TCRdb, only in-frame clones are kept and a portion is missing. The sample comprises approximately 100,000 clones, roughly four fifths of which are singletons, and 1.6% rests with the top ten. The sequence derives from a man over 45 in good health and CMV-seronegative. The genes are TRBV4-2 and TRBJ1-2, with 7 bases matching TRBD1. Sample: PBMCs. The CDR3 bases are TGTGCCAGCAGCCAGGCCGACAGGGATGGTGGCTACACCTTC. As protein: CASSQADRDGGYTF.